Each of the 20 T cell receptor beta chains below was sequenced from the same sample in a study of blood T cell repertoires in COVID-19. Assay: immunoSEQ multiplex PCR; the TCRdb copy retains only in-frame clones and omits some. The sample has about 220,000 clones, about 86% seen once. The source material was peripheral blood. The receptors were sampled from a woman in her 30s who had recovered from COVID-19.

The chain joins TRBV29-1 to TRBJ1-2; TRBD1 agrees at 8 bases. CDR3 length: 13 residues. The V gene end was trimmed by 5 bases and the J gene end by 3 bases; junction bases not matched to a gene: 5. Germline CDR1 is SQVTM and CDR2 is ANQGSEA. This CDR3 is CSVLGQGYYGYTF. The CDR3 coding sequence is TGCAGCGTTCTCGGACAGGGCTACTATGGCTACACCTTC.

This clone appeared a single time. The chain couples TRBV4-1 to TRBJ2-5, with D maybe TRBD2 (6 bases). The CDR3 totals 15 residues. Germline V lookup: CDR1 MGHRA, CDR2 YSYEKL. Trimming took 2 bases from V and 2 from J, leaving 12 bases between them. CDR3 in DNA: TGCGCCAGCAGCCAATTGGGACTGTCGCAAGAGACCCAGTACTTC. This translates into CASSQLGLSQETQYF.

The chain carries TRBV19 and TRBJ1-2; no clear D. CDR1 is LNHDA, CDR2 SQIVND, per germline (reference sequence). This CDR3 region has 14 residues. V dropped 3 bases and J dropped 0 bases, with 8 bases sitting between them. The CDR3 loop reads CASSITAANYGYTF. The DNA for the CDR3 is TGTGCCAGTAGTATCACCGCGGCTAACTATGGCTACACCTTC.

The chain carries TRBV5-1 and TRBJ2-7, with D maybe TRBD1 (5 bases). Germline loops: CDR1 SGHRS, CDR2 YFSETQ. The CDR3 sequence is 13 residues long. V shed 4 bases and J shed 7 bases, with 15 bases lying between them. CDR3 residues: CASSPPDRPEQYF. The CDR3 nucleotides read TGCGCCAGCAGCCCTCCCGACAGACCAGAGCAGTACTTC. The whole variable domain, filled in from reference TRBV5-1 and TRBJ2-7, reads KAGVTQTPRYLIKTRGQQVTLSCSPISGHRSVSWYQQTPGQGLQFLFEYFSETQRNKGNFPGRFSGRQFSNSRSEMNVSTLELGDSALYLCASSPPDRPEQYFGPGTRLTVT.

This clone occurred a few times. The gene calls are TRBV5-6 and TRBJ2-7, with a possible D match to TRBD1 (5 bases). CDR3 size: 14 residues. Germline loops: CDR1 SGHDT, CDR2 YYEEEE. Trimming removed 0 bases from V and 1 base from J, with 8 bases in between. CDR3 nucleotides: TGTGCCAGCAGCTTGGGTTGGACATCCTACGAGCAGTACTTC. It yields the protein CASSLGWTSYEQYF.

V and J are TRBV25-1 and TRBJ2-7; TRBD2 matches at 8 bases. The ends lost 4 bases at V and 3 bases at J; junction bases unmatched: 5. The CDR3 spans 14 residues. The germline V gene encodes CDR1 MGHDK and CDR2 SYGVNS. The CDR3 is CASSGTGGFYEQYF. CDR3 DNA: TGTGCCAGCAGTGGAACGGGAGGGTTCTACGAGCAGTACTTC.

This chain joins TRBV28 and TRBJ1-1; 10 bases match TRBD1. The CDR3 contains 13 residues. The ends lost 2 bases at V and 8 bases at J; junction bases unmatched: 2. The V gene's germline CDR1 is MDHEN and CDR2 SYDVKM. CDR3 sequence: CASSLRDRGEAFF. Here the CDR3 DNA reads TGTGCCAGCAGTTTAAGGGACAGGGGAGAAGCTTTCTTT.

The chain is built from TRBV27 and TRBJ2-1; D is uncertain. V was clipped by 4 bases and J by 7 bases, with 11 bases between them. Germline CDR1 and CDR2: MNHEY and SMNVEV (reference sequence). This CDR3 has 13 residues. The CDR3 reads CASSWLTRNEQFF. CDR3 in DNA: TGTGCCAGCAGTTGGCTAACGAGGAATGAGCAGTTCTTC.

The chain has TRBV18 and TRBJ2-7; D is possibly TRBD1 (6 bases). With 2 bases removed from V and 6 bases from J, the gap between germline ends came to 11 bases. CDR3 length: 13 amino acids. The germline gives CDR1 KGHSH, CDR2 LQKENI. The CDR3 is CASSPLEGGEQYF. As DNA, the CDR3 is TGTGCCAGCTCACCATTGGAAGGGGGCGAGCAGTACTTC.

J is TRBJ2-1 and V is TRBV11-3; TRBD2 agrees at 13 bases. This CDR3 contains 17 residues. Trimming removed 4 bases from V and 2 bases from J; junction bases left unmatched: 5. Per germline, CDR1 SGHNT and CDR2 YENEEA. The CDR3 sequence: CASSSRTSGGTYNEQFF. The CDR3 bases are TGTGCCAGCAGCTCGCGGACTAGCGGGGGCACCTACAATGAGCAGTTCTTC. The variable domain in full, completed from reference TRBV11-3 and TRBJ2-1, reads EAGVVQSPRYKIIEKKQPVAFWCNPISGHNTLYWYLQNLGQGPELLIRYENEEAVDDSQLPKDRFSAERLKGVDSTLKIQPAELGDSAVYLCASSSRTSGGTYNEQFFGPGTRLTVL.

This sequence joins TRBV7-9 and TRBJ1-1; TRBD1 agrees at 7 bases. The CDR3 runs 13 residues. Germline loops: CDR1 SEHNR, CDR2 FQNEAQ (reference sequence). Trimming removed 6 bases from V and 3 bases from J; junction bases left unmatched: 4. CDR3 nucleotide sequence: TGTGCCAGCAGTGGGACAGCGGACACTGAAGCTTTCTTT. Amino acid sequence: CASSGTADTEAFF.

The CDR3 nucleotides read TGCGCCAGCAGCTTGGTAGCGGGAGAGGACGAGCAGTACTTC. It codes for CASSLVAGEDEQYF. The chain is built from TRBV5-1 and TRBJ2-7; the match to TRBD2 covers 9 bases. The V and J ends lost 0 bases and 5 bases, in that order; junction bases with no gene match: 3. The germline CDR1 and CDR2 sequences are SGHRS and YFSETQ. CDR3 size: 14 residues. Combining the CDR3 with reference TRBV5-1 and TRBJ2-7 gives the whole variable domain KAGVTQTPRYLIKTRGQQVTLSCSPISGHRSVSWYQQTPGQGLQFLFEYFSETQRNKGNFPGRFSGRQFSNSRSEMNVSTLELGDSALYLCASSLVAGEDEQYFGPGTRLTVT.

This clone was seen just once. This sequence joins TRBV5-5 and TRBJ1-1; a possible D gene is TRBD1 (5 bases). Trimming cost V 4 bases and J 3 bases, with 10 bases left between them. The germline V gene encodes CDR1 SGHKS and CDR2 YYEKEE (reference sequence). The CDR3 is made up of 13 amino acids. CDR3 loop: CASSPDSHTEAFF. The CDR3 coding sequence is TGTGCCAGCAGCCCTGACAGTCACACTGAAGCTTTCTTT.

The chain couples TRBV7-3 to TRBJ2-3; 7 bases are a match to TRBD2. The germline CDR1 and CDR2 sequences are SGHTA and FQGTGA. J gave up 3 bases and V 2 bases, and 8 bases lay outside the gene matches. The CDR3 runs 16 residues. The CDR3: CASSLGGGSGTDTQYF. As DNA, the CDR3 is TGTGCCAGCAGCTTAGGCGGCGGGAGTGGAACAGATACGCAGTATTTT.

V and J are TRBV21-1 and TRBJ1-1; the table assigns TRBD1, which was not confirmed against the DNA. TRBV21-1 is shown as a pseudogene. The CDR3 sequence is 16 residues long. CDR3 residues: CASSKANRGQGTEAFF. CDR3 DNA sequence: TGTGCCAGCAGCAAAGCGAACAGGGGGCAAGGCACTGAAGCTTTCTTT.

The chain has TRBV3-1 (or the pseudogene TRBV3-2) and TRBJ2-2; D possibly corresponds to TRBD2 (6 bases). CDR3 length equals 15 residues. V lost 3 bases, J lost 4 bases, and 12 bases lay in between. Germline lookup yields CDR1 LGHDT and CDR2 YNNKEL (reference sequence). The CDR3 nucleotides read TGTGCCAGCAGCCACGGGACTTATTTCACCGGGGAGCTGTTTTTT. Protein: CASSHGTYFTGELFF.

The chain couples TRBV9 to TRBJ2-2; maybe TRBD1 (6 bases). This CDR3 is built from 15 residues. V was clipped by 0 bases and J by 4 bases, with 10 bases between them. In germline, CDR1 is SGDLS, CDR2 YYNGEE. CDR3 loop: CASSVDGGGTGELFF. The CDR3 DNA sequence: TGTGCCAGCAGCGTAGATGGGGGCGGCACCGGGGAGCTGTTTTTT.

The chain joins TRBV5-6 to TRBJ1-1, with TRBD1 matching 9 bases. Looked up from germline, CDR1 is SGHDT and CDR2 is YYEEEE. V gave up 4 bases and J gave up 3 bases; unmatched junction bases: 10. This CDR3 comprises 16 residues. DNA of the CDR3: TGTGCCAGCAGCGAGCTGGGACAGGGAGTTGACACTGAAGCTTTCTTT. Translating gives CASSELGQGVDTEAFF.

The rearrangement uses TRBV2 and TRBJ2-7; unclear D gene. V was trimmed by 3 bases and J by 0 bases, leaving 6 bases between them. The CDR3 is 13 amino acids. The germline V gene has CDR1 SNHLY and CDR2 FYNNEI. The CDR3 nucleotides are TGTGCCAGCAGTGAGGTAGTCTCCTACGAGCAGTACTTC. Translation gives CASSEVVSYEQYF. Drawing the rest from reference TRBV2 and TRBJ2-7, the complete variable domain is EPEVTQTPSHQVTQMGQEVILRCVPISNHLYFYWYRQILGQKVEFLVSFYNNEISEKSEIFDDQFSVERPDGSNFTLKIRSTKLEDSAMYFCASSEVVSYEQYFGPGTRLTVT.

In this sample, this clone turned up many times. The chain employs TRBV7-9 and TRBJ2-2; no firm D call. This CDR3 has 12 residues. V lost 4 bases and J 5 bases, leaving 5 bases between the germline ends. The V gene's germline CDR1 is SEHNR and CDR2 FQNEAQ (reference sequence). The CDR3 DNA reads TGTGCCAGCAGCTCCCATACCGGGGAGCTGTTTTTT. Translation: CASSSHTGELFF.